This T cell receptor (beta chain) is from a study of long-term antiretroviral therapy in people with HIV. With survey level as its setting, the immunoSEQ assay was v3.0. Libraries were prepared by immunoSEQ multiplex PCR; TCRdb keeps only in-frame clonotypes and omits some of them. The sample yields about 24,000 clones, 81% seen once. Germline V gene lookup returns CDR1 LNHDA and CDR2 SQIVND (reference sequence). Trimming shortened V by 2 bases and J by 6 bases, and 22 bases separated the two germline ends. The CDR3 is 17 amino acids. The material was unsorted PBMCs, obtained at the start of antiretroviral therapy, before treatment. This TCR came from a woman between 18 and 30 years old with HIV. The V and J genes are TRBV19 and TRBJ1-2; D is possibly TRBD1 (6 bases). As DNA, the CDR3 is TGTGCCAGTAGTATACGAACCCGAACAGGGTCGGATAATGGCTACACCTTC. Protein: CASSIRTRTGSDNGYTF.